A selection of T cell receptor beta chains follows, all from one sample in a study of graft-versus-host responses after intestinal transplantation. Profiling relied on immunoSEQ multiplex PCR, and the TCRdb table lists in-frame clones only, not all of them. The data contain tens of thousands of clones, approximately 40% of them singletons. The source was alloreactive CD8+ T cells from a mixed lymphocyte reaction culture, collected before transplantation. The receptors derive from a human patient who was an organ donor for intestinal transplantation. Each CDR3 is given with its conserved first and last residue. The order of the fields is CDR3 DNA, CDR3 protein, V gene, clone size, D gene, J gene. The D gene is left open where the match is weak. A row's size may be missing; if present it is once, few, many or a size class.

TGTGCCAGCAGCACCCGGGACAGGATTAACAATGAGCAGTTCTTC | CASSTRDRINNEQFF | TRBV13 | few | TRBD1 | TRBJ2-1
TGTGCCAGTAGTCCTCAGGCGACAGGGGGCAATCAGCCCCAGCATTTT | CASSPQATGGNQPQHF | TRBV19 | . | TRBD1 | TRBJ1-5
TGTGCCAGCAGCTTATCGGGACAGGGGACAGATACGCAGTATTTT | CASSLSGQGTDTQYF | TRBV13 | . | TRBD1 | TRBJ2-3
TGTGCCAGCAGCGACCCTAGCGGGAGGACAGATACGCAGTATTTT | CASSDPSGRTDTQYF | TRBV7-9 | . | TRBD2 | TRBJ2-3
TGCAGCGTTGAAGGGACCCCGGGACAGACCTACAATGAGCAGTTCTTC | CSVEGTPGQTYNEQFF | TRBV29-1 | few | TRBD1 | TRBJ2-1
TGTGCCAGCAGCGTGATACGGGACTCCCGAAACTATGGCTACACCTTC | CASSVIRDSRNYGYTF | TRBV11-2 | . | . | TRBJ1-2
TGTGCCTGGGACTCCAACTATGGCTACACCTTC | CAWDSNYGYTF | TRBV30 | . | . | TRBJ1-2
TGTGCCAGTACCGCAGGCACCACTGAAGCTTTCTTT | CASTAGTTEAFF | TRBV11-2 | few | . | TRBJ1-1
TGTGCCAGCAGCCCGAGACTAGCCTCCAATGAGCAGTTCTTC | CASSPRLASNEQFF | TRBV11-3 | medium-sized | TRBD2 | TRBJ2-1
TGTGCCAGCAGTTACCGACAGGGGCCAGACACAGATACGCAGTATTTT | CASSYRQGPDTDTQYF | TRBV6-5 | . | TRBD1 | TRBJ2-3
TGCGCCAGCAGCTTGTTGTTCCGGGACATAGGGGGGACCCAGTACTTC | CASSLLFRDIGGTQYF | TRBV5-1 | few | . | TRBJ2-5
TGTGCCAGCAACCCCGTGGGGGCCAAAAACATTCAGTACTTC | CASNPVGAKNIQYF | TRBV5-6 | . | . | TRBJ2-4
TGTGCCAGCACCATTACGAGCTCCTACAATGAGCAGTTCTTC | CASTITSSYNEQFF | TRBV6-6 | few | . | TRBJ2-1
TGTGCCAGTAGGCCATTCAGGGGGACAGATACGCAGTATTTT | CASRPFRGTDTQYF | TRBV19 | . | TRBD1 | TRBJ2-3
TGTGCCAGCAGACTTGGAGGGGCGGACACTGAAGCTTTCTTT | CASRLGGADTEAFF | TRBV27 | . | . | TRBJ1-1
TGTGCCAGCAGGAGGGACAGGGGGCCTTACAATGAGCAGTTCTTC | CASRRDRGPYNEQFF | TRBV6-5 | . | TRBD1 | TRBJ2-1
TGTGCCAGCAGTCGACAGGGGTACAGGGGCACAGATACGCAGTATTTT | CASSRQGYRGTDTQYF | TRBV7-9 | . | TRBD1 | TRBJ2-3
TGTGCCAGCAGCTTGGCCTCCTACGAGCAGTACTTC | CASSLASYEQYF | TRBV5-4 | . | . | TRBJ2-7
TGTGCCAGCAGCTCTACAGGGGCGTCAGACTACGAGCAGTACTTC | CASSSTGASDYEQYF | TRBV7-2 | . | TRBD1 | TRBJ2-7
TGTGCCAGCAGTGAATATAGCGGGAGGGCCTACGAGCAGTACTTC | CASSEYSGRAYEQYF | TRBV25-1 | . | TRBD2 | TRBJ2-7
TGTGCCAGCAGCTGGGACAGCGGTGCCCTGGGAGAGCAGTACTTC | CASSWDSGALGEQYF | TRBV5-4 | . | TRBD1 | TRBJ2-7
TGTGCCAGCAGCTGGGTATCCCTGACAGAGGGCTACACCTTC | CASSWVSLTEGYTF | TRBV5-5 | . | . | TRBJ1-2
TGTGCCAGCTCCCTCCGGGGCGTAGGCAATGAGCAGTTCTTC | CASSLRGVGNEQFF | TRBV6-1 | . | . | TRBJ2-1
TGTGCCAGCAGCGAAAGGACAGGGGCCCCAAACACCATATATTTT | CASSERTGAPNTIYF | TRBV9 | . | TRBD1 | TRBJ1-3
TGTGCCAGCAGCCACACGGGGTCCCAAGAGACCCAGTACTTC | CASSHTGSQETQYF | TRBV6-1 | few | . | TRBJ2-5
TGTGCCAGCAGCCAGACAGGGCAAGGACAGCCCCAGCATTTT | CASSQTGQGQPQHF | TRBV5-6 | . | TRBD1 | TRBJ1-5
TGTGCCAGCAGCTTAGGGCTAGCGGGACGGGTCGAGCAGTACTTC | CASSLGLAGRVEQYF | TRBV7-9 | . | TRBD2 | TRBJ2-7
TGTGCCAGCAGCTTCTCTTACGCGGGGGCATCAGACGAGCAGTACTTC | CASSFSYAGASDEQYF | TRBV7-9 | . | . | TRBJ2-7
TGTATCCTAGCAGAGGGGGCCACCCGATCATCGGATGTGAGGACCCAGTACTTC | CILAEGATRSSDVRTQYF | TRBV5-4 | . | TRBD1 | TRBJ2-5
TGTGCCAGCAGCCTCTGGACTGGGGCCGGGGAGCTGTTTTTT | CASSLWTGAGELFF | TRBV4-1 | . | . | TRBJ2-2
TGTGCCAGCAGCTTCCTGACTAGCGGGAGGGCCGGAACCGGGGAGCTGTTTTTT | CASSFLTSGRAGTGELFF | TRBV7-4 | . | TRBD2 | TRBJ2-2
TGTGCTAGTGGTTTGCTTGCCGGGGGGCTTGAAGCTTTCTTT | CASGLLAGGLEAFF | TRBV12-5 | few | . | TRBJ1-1
TGTGCCAGCAGCACCGGGACAGGGGTTGGTGGGGCCAACGTCCTGACTTTC | CASSTGTGVGGANVLTF | TRBV21-1 | . | . | TRBJ2-6
TGCGCCAGCGCTAGCGGGAGGGGGGAGCTGTTTTTT | CASASGRGELFF | TRBV4-1 | . | TRBD2 | TRBJ2-2
TGTGCCAGCAGGTACCTTGGGAGGGACATTCCGTTGCCCCAGCATTTT | CASRYLGRDIPLPQHF | TRBV6-5 | few | . | TRBJ1-5
TGTGCCAGTAGGTGGAGGGCCGGCGACACCGGGGAGCTGTTTTTT | CASRWRAGDTGELFF | TRBV19 | few | . | TRBJ2-2